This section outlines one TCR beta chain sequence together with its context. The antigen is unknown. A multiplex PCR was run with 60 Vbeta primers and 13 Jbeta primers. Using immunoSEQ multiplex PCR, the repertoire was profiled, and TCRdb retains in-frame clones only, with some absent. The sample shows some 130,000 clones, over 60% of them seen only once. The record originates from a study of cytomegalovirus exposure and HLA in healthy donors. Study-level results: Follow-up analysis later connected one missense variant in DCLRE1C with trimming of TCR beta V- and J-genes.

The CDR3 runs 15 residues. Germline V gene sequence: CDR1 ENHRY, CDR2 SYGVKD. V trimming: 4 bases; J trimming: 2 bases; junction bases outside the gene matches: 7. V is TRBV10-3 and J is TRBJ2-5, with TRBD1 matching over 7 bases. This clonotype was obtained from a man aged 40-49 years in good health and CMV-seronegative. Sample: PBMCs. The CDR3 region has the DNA TGTGCCATCAGTGGTGGGGCAGGGGGACAAGAGACCCAGTACTTC. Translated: CAISGGAGGQETQYF.